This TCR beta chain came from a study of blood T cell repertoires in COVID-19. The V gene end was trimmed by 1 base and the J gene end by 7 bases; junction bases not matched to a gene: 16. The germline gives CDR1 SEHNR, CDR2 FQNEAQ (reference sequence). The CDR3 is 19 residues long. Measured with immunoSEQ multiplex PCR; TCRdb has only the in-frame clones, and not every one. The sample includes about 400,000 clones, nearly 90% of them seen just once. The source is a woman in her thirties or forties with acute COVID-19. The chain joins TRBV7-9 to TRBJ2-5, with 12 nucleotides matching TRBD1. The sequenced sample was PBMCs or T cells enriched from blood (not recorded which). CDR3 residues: CASSLGAGDRGPLSGTQYF. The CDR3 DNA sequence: TGTGCCAGCAGCTTAGGAGCTGGGGACAGGGGGCCCCTCTCGGGGACCCAGTACTTC.